Following are 3 T cell receptor beta chains from one sample sequenced in a study of vaccination effects on CD4 cells after COVID-19. Which antigens these TCRs recognize remains unknown. Measured with immunoSEQ multiplex PCR; TCRdb has only the in-frame clones, and not every one. The table records about 25,000 clones, more than 70% of them present only once. Before sequencing, viral peptide pools were used by the ViraFEST assay to expand antigen-specific CD4+ T cells. Isolation of CD4+ T cells took place after less than 12 days of culture. Having tested negative for nucleocapsid antibodies, the vaccine recipients showed no prior SARS-CoV-2 infection. This material consisted of CD4+ T cells from PBMCs cultured with HCoV-NL63 spike peptides, taken before COVID-19 vaccination. The receptors here all came from a human donor who received a COVID-19 vaccine.

The gene calls are TRBV6-1 and TRBJ1-6; D is unresolved. Germline-derived CDR1 and CDR2 are MNHNS and SASEGT. The CDR3 spans 12 residues. V shed 2 bases and J shed 10 bases, with 6 bases lying between them. CDR3 amino acids: CASSESQSPLHF. CDR3 sequence (DNA): TGTGCCAGCAGTGAATCGCAGTCACCCCTCCACTTT.

The genes are TRBV29-1 and TRBJ1-2; D perhaps matches TRBD1 (6 bases). Trimming cost V 5 bases and J 8 bases, with 15 bases left between them. The CDR3 runs 12 residues. Per the germline V gene, CDR1 is SQVTM and CDR2 is ANQGSEA. CDR3 in amino acids: CSVLKSQGGYTF. The CDR3 region has the DNA TGCAGCGTTCTTAAGTCGCAGGGGGGCTACACCTTC. The whole variable domain, filled in from reference TRBV29-1 and TRBJ1-2, reads SAVISQKPSRDICQRGTSLTIQCQVDSQVTMMFWYRQQPGQSLTLIATANQGSEATYESGFVIDKFPISRPNLTFSTLTVSNMSPEDSSIYLCSVLKSQGGYTFGSGTRLTVV.

This clone was found a few times. The chain recombines TRBV30 with TRBJ1-5; no firm D call. Trimming took off 0 bases at V and 6 bases at J, with 6 bases between the two ends. Germline V lookup: CDR1 GTSNPN, CDR2 SVGIG (reference sequence). The CDR3 consists of 12 residues. The CDR3 DNA reads TGTGCCTGGAGTGTACAAGCTCAGCCCCAGCATTTT. It codes for CAWSVQAQPQHF.